Each of the 26 T cell receptor beta chains below was sequenced from the same sample in a study of lymphopenia after photon versus proton radiotherapy. Profiling relied on immunoSEQ multiplex PCR, and the TCRdb table lists in-frame clones only, not all of them. The sample yields tens of thousands of clones, about 89% seen once. This specimen consisted of peripheral blood, obtained from a patient treated with proton-based radiotherapy. These receptors came from a man older than 75 with esophageal cancer.

The chain couples TRBV7-2 to TRBJ2-7; 7 nucleotides agree with TRBD1. The germline CDR1 and CDR2 sequences are SGHTA and FQGNSA. This CDR3 spans 15 amino acids. With 5 bases clipped from V and 4 bases from J, the junction kept 11 bases outside the gene matches. The CDR3: CASSPIGGRGYEQYF. CDR3 DNA sequence: TGTGCCAGCAGCCCCATTGGGGGCAGGGGGTACGAGCAGTACTTC. The variable domain in full, completed from reference TRBV7-2 and TRBJ2-7, reads GAGVSQSPSNKVTEKGKDVELRCDPISGHTALYWYRQSLGQGLEFLIYFQGNSAPDKSGLPSDRFSAERTGGSVSTLTIQRTQQEDSAVYLCASSPIGGRGYEQYFGPGTRLTVT.

This rearrangement joins TRBV4-1 to TRBJ1-5; 8 bases are shared with TRBD1. Unmatched junction bases numbered 5, after V lost 0 bases and J lost 7 bases. The CDR3 sequence is 15 residues long. CDR1 is MGHRA and CDR2 is YSYEKL in the germline V gene. The DNA for the CDR3 is TGCGCCAGCAGCCAAGATCCAGGGGGCGAGCAGCCCCAGCATTTT. Its protein product is CASSQDPGGEQPQHF.

The V and J genes are TRBV5-1 and TRBJ2-3; 13 nucleotides line up with TRBD2. Germline V lookup: CDR1 SGHRS, CDR2 YFSETQ. The CDR3 length is 16 residues. V was clipped by 4 bases and J by 1 base; unmatched bases: 3. CDR3 residues: CASSVGLAGGTDTQYF. The CDR3 region has the DNA TGCGCCAGCAGCGTAGGACTAGCGGGGGGCACAGATACGCAGTATTTT.

The rearrangement links TRBV10-2 to TRBJ1-4; the match to TRBD1 covers 7 bases. The CDR3 sequence is 14 residues long. The V segment lost 6 bases and the J segment 4 bases; nucleotides outside the gene matches: 5. The V gene's germline CDR1 is WSHSY and CDR2 SAAADI. CDR3 residues: CASSLGTVNEKLFF. The CDR3 DNA reads TGCGCCAGCAGCCTAGGGACAGTTAATGAAAAACTGTTTTTT.

The chain links TRBV7-2 to TRBJ2-1; D ambiguous. CDR1 is SGHTA, CDR2 FQGNSA, per germline. Trimming removed 3 bases from V and 9 bases from J, with 15 bases in between. The CDR3 is 14 amino acids. CDR3 nucleotides: TGTGCCAGCAGCTTGCCGCTAGAACTTTCTGAGCAGTTCTTC. Translated, it gives CASSLPLELSEQFF.

This CDR3 reads CASSPTGRGHEQYF. CDR3 sequence (DNA): TGTGCCAGCTCACCTACGGGCAGGGGCCACGAGCAGTACTTC. This sequence joins TRBV18 and TRBJ2-7, with D perhaps matching TRBD1 (6 bases). Trimming removed 3 bases at V and 5 bases at J, with 14 bases between. The germline V gene has CDR1 KGHSH and CDR2 LQKENI. The CDR3 spans 14 residues.

This CDR3 is CASSSTDTQYF. CDR3 DNA sequence: TGTGCCAGCAGCTCCACAGATACGCAGTATTTT. The J gene is TRBJ2-3, the V gene TRBV7-2; D is uncertain. The germline CDR1 and CDR2 sequences are SGHTA and FQGNSA. V was cut by 4 bases and J by 2 bases, with 1 base left in between. The length of the CDR3 is 11 residues.

The rearrangement links TRBV14 to TRBJ2-5; D ambiguous. CDR1 is SGHDN and CDR2 is FVKESK in the germline V gene. V lost 4 bases and J 1 base, leaving 13 bases between the germline ends. This CDR3 comprises 15 residues. The CDR3 sequence is CASSPAPVLQETQYF. The CDR3 DNA reads as TGTGCCAGCAGCCCGGCACCGGTACTCCAAGAGACCCAGTACTTC.

This clone was observed a single time. This sequence joins TRBV4-3 and TRBJ2-5; weak D call: TRBD2 (6 bases). The germline gives CDR1 LGHNA, CDR2 YSLEER. Trimming took off 1 base at V and 4 bases at J, with 16 bases between the two ends. The CDR3 runs to 16 residues. The CDR3 spells CASSQGGGTARETQYF. In DNA, the CDR3 is TGCGCCAGCAGCCAAGGTGGGGGGACCGCCAGAGAGACCCAGTACTTC.

This rearrangement joins TRBV19 to TRBJ2-7, with D unresolved. The CDR3 is 13 residues long. Trimming stripped 3 bases from V and 3 bases from J, with 9 bases between. The germline V gene has CDR1 LNHDA and CDR2 SQIVND (reference sequence). The CDR3 spells CASSIDRRYEQYF. DNA for the CDR3: TGTGCCAGTAGTATCGACCGACGCTACGAGCAGTACTTC.

The chain joins TRBV18 to TRBJ2-3; D possibly matches TRBD1 or TRBD2 (5 bases each). The CDR3 runs to 18 residues. The germline gives CDR1 KGHSH, CDR2 LQKENI. The V end lost 4 bases, the J end lost 3 bases, and 23 bases lay between the germline ends. CDR3 sequence: CASSLNPLGTTFTDTQYF. The CDR3 nucleotides are TGTGCCAGCTCACTAAACCCCTTGGGGACCACCTTTACAGATACGCAGTATTTT.

This clone showed up just once. The rearrangement links TRBV5-6 to TRBJ1-2; tentatively, D is TRBD1 (6 bases). V dropped 5 bases and J dropped 8 bases, with 10 bases sitting between them. The CDR3 runs 11 residues. Germline-derived CDR1 and CDR2 are SGHDT and YYEEEE. The CDR3 nucleotides read TGTGCCAGCAGTTCTACAGGGGGCTACACCTTC. Protein: CASSSTGGYTF.

This sequence joins TRBV4-1 and TRBJ1-6; 8 bases map to TRBD1. Germline lookup yields CDR1 MGHRA and CDR2 YSYEKL. The J segment lost 9 bases and the V segment lost 5 bases, leaving 6 bases of the junction unmatched. This CDR3 region has 14 residues. In DNA form, the CDR3 reads TGCGCCAGCAGCGCGGCAGGGGGCGGTTCACCCCTCCACTTT. Its protein product is CASSAAGGGSPLHF.

A few counts support this clone. The rearrangement links TRBV25-1 to TRBJ2-7; 8 positions match TRBD1. With 5 bases clipped from V and 12 bases from J, the junction kept 12 bases outside the gene matches. This CDR3 contains 13 residues. Germline-derived CDR1 and CDR2 are MGHDK and SYGVNS. The CDR3 nucleotides read TGTGCCAGCAGTCCGACAGGGGATCGAGTTCTGTACTTC. Translating gives CASSPTGDRVLYF.

The J gene is TRBJ2-2, the V gene TRBV18, with D perhaps TRBD1 (5 bases). This CDR3 is built from 15 residues. Trimming left V 1 base short and J 0 bases short, with 6 bases between. Germline assignment: CDR1 KGHSH and CDR2 LQKENI. The CDR3 spells CASSPQGSNTGELFF. CDR3 sequence (DNA): TGTGCCAGCTCACCACAGGGGTCGAACACCGGGGAGCTGTTTTTT. Variable domain in full (rest from reference TRBV18 and TRBJ2-2): NAGVMQNPRHLVRRRGQEARLRCSPMKGHSHVYWYRQLPEEGLKFMVYLQKENIIDESGMPKERFSAEFPKEGPSILRIQQVVRGDSAAYFCASSPQGSNTGELFFGEGSRLTVL.

The gene calls are TRBV2 and TRBJ1-1; possibly TRBD1 for D (6 bases). The germline V and J ends were trimmed by 7 bases and 4 bases, with 19 bases remaining between them. The CDR3 runs 15 residues. The germline gives CDR1 SNHLY, CDR2 FYNNEI. The CDR3 protein is CASTSTGRPSTEAFF. CDR3 nucleotide sequence: TGTGCCAGCACCTCGACAGGTCGACCGAGCACTGAAGCTTTCTTT.

This clone was seen more than once but under ten times. The J gene is TRBJ1-6, the V gene TRBV5-1; D gene uncertain. The CDR3 totals 13 residues. Germline lookup yields CDR1 SGHRS and CDR2 YFSETQ. Trimming left V 0 bases short and J 8 bases short, with 6 bases between. CDR3 DNA sequence: TGCGCCAGCAGCTTGGTTATGGATTCACCCCTCCACTTT. Protein product: CASSLVMDSPLHF.

This clone was counted only a few times. J is TRBJ1-5 and V is TRBV19, with D uncertain. CDR1 is LNHDA, CDR2 SQIVND, per germline (reference sequence). The germline V and J ends were trimmed by 6 bases and 1 base, with 16 bases remaining between them. The CDR3 loop spans 16 amino acids. This CDR3 reads CASRLFPDGSNQPQHF. The CDR3 DNA reads as TGTGCCAGTAGACTATTCCCGGACGGGAGCAATCAGCCCCAGCATTTT.

The chain carries TRBV18 and TRBJ2-3; 11 bases match TRBD2. Germline V gives CDR1 KGHSH, CDR2 LQKENI. This CDR3 region has 15 residues. J was trimmed by 5 bases and V by 0 bases; bases with no gene match: 1. The CDR3 DNA is TGTGCCAGCTCACCACCGACTAGCGGGAAAGATACGCAGTATTTT. Protein sequence: CASSPPTSGKDTQYF.

This clone has only one observation. This chain links TRBV20-1 with TRBJ2-7; the D gene is possibly TRBD1 (5 bases). Trimming took 4 bases from V and 5 from J, leaving 6 bases between them. The CDR3 is 10 residues long. From germline, CDR1 is DFQATT and CDR2 SNEGSKA (reference sequence). The CDR3 nucleotides read TGCAGTGCTACAGGGAACGAGCAGTACTTC. Translating gives CSATGNEQYF.

Only one count was recorded for this clone. V usage is TRBV21-1 and J usage is TRBJ1-5; the DNA was not compared with TRBD1, the D call given in the table. TRBV21-1 is assigned pseudogene status. This CDR3 is built from 16 residues. CDR3 loop: CASSHDHRQGNQPQHF. The CDR3 coding sequence is TGTGCCAGCAGCCACGATCACCGACAGGGTAATCAGCCCCAGCATTTT.

The chain recombines TRBV2 with TRBJ1-1; possible D gene TRBD1, 6 bases. Trimming removed 9 bases from V and 6 bases from J, with 20 bases in between. Per germline, CDR1 SNHLY and CDR2 FYNNEI. The CDR3 runs 14 residues. The CDR3 region is CASIRDRGIAEAFF. CDR3 DNA sequence: TGTGCCAGTATTAGGGATAGGGGGATCGCTGAAGCTTTCTTT.

The chain joins TRBV30 to TRBJ2-3, with TRBD2 matching 9 bases. V shed 6 bases and J 3 bases; nucleotides not matched to a gene: 7. The CDR3 has 14 residues. Germline CDR1 reads GTSNPN; CDR2 reads SVGIG (reference sequence). CDR3: CACISGSLTDTQYF. The CDR3 nucleotides read TGTGCCTGCATTAGCGGGAGCTTAACAGATACGCAGTATTTT.

The chain has TRBV10-3 and TRBJ1-6; D is uncertain. This CDR3 spans 16 amino acids. Germline V gene data show CDR1 as ENHRY and CDR2 as SYGVKD. V lost 2 bases and J lost 0, with 8 bases in between. CDR3 in amino acids: CAISEIQDSYNSPLHF. The CDR3 nucleotides read TGTGCCATCAGTGAGATCCAAGACTCCTATAATTCACCCCTCCACTTT.

V gene TRBV7-2 combines with J gene TRBJ1-1; D uncertain. Germline lookup yields CDR1 SGHTA and CDR2 FQGNSA. CDR3 length equals 15 residues. Trimming left V 0 bases short and J 4 bases short, with 12 bases between. CDR3 bases: TGTGCCAGCAGCTTAGCCCGAAATAGGGTCACTGAAGCTTTCTTT. Its translation is CASSLARNRVTEAFF. The full variable domain, rest sourced from reference TRBV7-2 and TRBJ1-1, is GAGVSQSPSNKVTEKGKDVELRCDPISGHTALYWYRQSLGQGLEFLIYFQGNSAPDKSGLPSDRFSAERTGGSVSTLTIQRTQQEDSAVYLCASSLARNRVTEAFFGQGTRLTVV.

The V gene is TRBV19, the J gene TRBJ1-4, with TRBD1 as a possible D gene (5 bases). The V end lost 3 bases, the J end lost 5 bases, and 10 bases lay between the germline ends. Germline CDR1 is LNHDA and CDR2 is SQIVND (reference sequence). CDR3 length: 14 amino acids. The CDR3 DNA sequence: TGTGCCAGTAGTATGGGACGGTTAAATGAAAAACTGTTTTTT. Its protein is CASSMGRLNEKLFF.